What follows are 8 T cell receptor beta chains derived from one specimen sequenced in a study of Tregs in tolerant kidney transplant recipients (dated by TCRdb to about 2019). Library preparation used the immunoSEQ multiplex PCR assay. In its TCRdb copy, this immuneACCESS table keeps in-frame sequences only and misses some clones. Where compared with another copy, unresolved V genes explain less than half of these, and the others have no known cause. The sample's table lists a count of approximately 49,000 clones. The top ten hold around 0.88% of the sample. Explained via the paper, the time point label denotes: blood sample drawn before combined kidney and bone marrow transplant. Material: CD4+ T cells from blood, obtained before the transplant. The source of these receptors is a human donor who received a combined kidney and bone marrow transplant.

On this clone: The CDR3 is cut off 3 residues early in the read; its end comes from the germline J gene. The V call is TRBV12-3 or TRBV12-4, the J call TRBJ2-2, with 9 positions matching TRBD1. This CDR3 is 14 amino acids long. J lost 4 bases, V lost 7 bases, and 4 bases had no gene match. CDR3: CASTGQGSTGELFF. The sequenced part of the CDR3 DNA is TGTGCCAGCACGGGACAGGGCTCCACCGGGGAG.

A note on this clone: Read coverage stops 3 residues before the CDR3 terminus; the germline J gene supplies the remainder. The V gene is TRBV2, the J gene TRBJ1-1; the D gene is possibly TRBD1 (6 bases). The germline V gene has CDR1 SNHLY and CDR2 FYNNEI. V was trimmed by 8 bases and J by 5 bases, leaving 18 bases between them. This CDR3 contains 14 residues. The CDR3 here is CASSSTGLGTEAFF. The sequenced part of the CDR3 DNA is TGTGCCAGCTCCTCCACAGGGTTAGGAACTGAA.

Comments on this clone: Read data end 3 residues before the CDR3 end; the end is taken from the germline J gene. V gene TRBV30 combines with J gene TRBJ2-7, with D perhaps TRBD2 (5 bases). Per the germline V gene, CDR1 is GTSNPN and CDR2 is SVGIG (reference sequence). V dropped 2 bases and J dropped 1 base, with 12 bases sitting between them. The CDR3 contains 14 residues. The CDR3 spells CAWSPGSKSYEQYF. The DNA read from the CDR3 is TGTGCCTGGAGTCCGGGGTCGAAATCCTACGAG.

Note on this clone: The sequenced fragment ends 3 residues before the CDR3 boundary, so the rest is inferred from the germline J gene. The same CDR3 also results from other DNA sequences found in this sample. The V call is TRBV30, the J call TRBJ2-3; weak D call: TRBD2 (6 bases). V was clipped by 2 bases and J by 0 bases, with 9 bases between them. In germline, CDR1 is GTSNPN, CDR2 SVGIG (reference sequence). The length of the CDR3 is 14 residues. The CDR3 loop is CAWSPGTSTDTQYF. CDR3 DNA, as far as it was read: TGTGCCTGGAGTCCCGGGACTAGCACAGATACG.

The CDR3 loop reads CASTVQGGNEKLFF. CDR3 DNA (partial): TGTGCCAGCACTGTACAGGGTGGCAATGAAAAA. This chain connects TRBV2 to TRBJ1-4; TRBD1 might be the D (6 bases). The read falls 3 residues short of the CDR3 end, and the missing part is taken from the germline J gene. Germline values: CDR1 SNHLY, CDR2 FYNNEI. Between the trimmed V and J ends, which lost 7 bases and 5 bases, there was a span of 14 bases. The CDR3 runs to 14 residues.

CDR3 DNA (partial): TGCGCCAGCAGCACACAGGGGGAACACACTGAA. This gives the protein CASSTQGEHTE. The whole CDR3 sequence is CASSTQGEHTEAFF. J is TRBJ1-1 and V is TRBV5-1, with 8 bases matching TRBD1. The read ends 3 residues early relative to the CDR3; the germline J gene fills the gap. The junction had 5 bases not matched to a gene; V was cut back by 4 bases and J by 3 bases. CDR3 length: 14 residues. Germline values: CDR1 SGHRS, CDR2 YFSETQ. The whole variable domain, remainder taken from reference TRBV5-1 and TRBJ1-1, is KAGVTQTPRYLIKTRGQQVTLSCSPISGHRSVSWYQQTPGQGLQFLFEYFSETQRNKGNFPGRFSGRQFSNSRSEMNVSTLELGDSALYLCASSTQGEHTEAFFGQGTRLTVV.

Details on this clone: The read halts 3 residues ahead of the CDR3 end, with the missing end drawn from the germline J gene. V usage is TRBV2 and J usage is TRBJ2-7; 8 positions agree with TRBD2. The germline V gene has CDR1 SNHLY and CDR2 FYNNEI. CDR3 length equals 13 residues. The V gene end was trimmed by 8 bases and the J gene end by 4 bases; junction bases not matched to a gene: 7. CDR3 protein: CASFAGGTYEQYF. CDR3 bases read: TGTGCCAGCTTTGCGGGAGGAACGTACGAG.

About this clone itself: The read terminates 3 residues before the CDR3 end, so the remaining end is supplied by the germline J gene. The chain uses TRBV11-2 and TRBJ1-1; D is ambiguous. The CDR3 runs 15 residues. CDR1 SGHAT and CDR2 FQNNGV come from the germline V gene. Trimming cost V 5 bases and J 4 bases, with 17 bases left between them. The CDR3 region is CASSTRPLKGTEAFF. The CDR3 DNA, read in part, is TGTGCCAGCAGCACCCGCCCCTTGAAGGGCACTGAA.